Below, 3 T cell receptor beta chains from the same sample are listed, as sequenced in a study of shared clonotypes between healthy human individuals. Assay used: immunoSEQ multiplex PCR; TCRdb lists only in-frame clones, some missing. The sample records about 2.4 million clones, under 95% being singletons. Material: naive CD4+ T cells from PBMCs. Noted subset: CD45RA+ positively selected. The receptors originated from a young man in good health. Some clones in this sample may be carry-over from other donors' samples.

The chain carries TRBV6-6 and TRBJ2-1, with D perhaps TRBD1 (6 bases). Per germline, CDR1 MNHNY and CDR2 SVGAGI (reference sequence). Trimming removed 2 bases at V and 7 bases at J, with 18 bases between. This CDR3 region has 16 residues. CDR3 DNA: TGTGCCAGCAGTTACCCCCTGGGGACATTTGAGAATGAGCAGTTCTTC. Translated, it gives CASSYPLGTFENEQFF.

This clone was picked up one time. The rearrangement uses TRBV5-1 and TRBJ2-7; the D is unclear. Germline V gene data show CDR1 as SGHRS and CDR2 as YFSETQ. This CDR3 comprises 14 residues. V gave up 5 bases and J gave up 0 bases, with 12 bases separating them. The chain's CDR3 is CASRWSVSSYEQYF. In DNA, the CDR3 is TGCGCCAGCAGGTGGTCAGTTAGCTCCTACGAGCAGTACTTC.

The chain recombines TRBV6-1 with TRBJ1-5; D ambiguous. Germline V gene sequence: CDR1 MNHNS, CDR2 SASEGT. The CDR3 spans 13 residues. Trimming removed 10 bases at V and 10 bases at J, with 20 bases between. CDR3 amino acids: CATTRAAKDPQHF. Written as DNA, the CDR3 is TGTGCCACCACGAGGGCGGCTAAGGATCCCCAGCATTTT.